These T cell receptor beta chains were read from a single sample in a study of CD8+ T cells in alopecia areata. Generated by immunoSEQ multiplex PCR, the TCRdb table keeps only in-frame clones and is missing some. The sample yields some 180,000 clones, more than 55% seen once. The material sequenced was CD8+ T cells sorted from blood. The receptors originated from a human donor in good health. Each CDR3 is given without its conserved first and last residue.

>TRBV4-1|TRBJ2-3
ASSQGTVATDTQY
>TRBV7-9|TRBJ1-2
ASSLDWEFPMGGYT
>TRBV29-1|TRBJ1-1
SVFFAHSNTEAF
>TRBV5-1|TRBJ2-7
ASSHSTGTYEQY
>TRBV29-1|NA
SVGTETYEQY
>TRBV27|TRBJ2-1
ASRIGLAGGMGYNEQF
>TRBV27|TRBJ2-7
ASSLAEGSYEQY
>TRBV30|TRBJ2-7
AWSVLGQAREQY
>TRBV14|TRBJ2-7
ASSAGQGDEQY
>TRBV2|TRBJ1-2
ASSDTDRGYGYT
>TRBV9|TRBJ2-6
ASSGGTGANVLT
>TRBV19|TRBJ1-1
ASKANTEAF
>TRBV9|TRBJ1-2
ASSVGGGNPGYT
>TRBV10-3|TRBJ2-5
AISDLKETQY
>TRBV19|TRBJ1-5
ASRKENQPQH
>TRBV5-6|TRBJ2-7
ASSLDGDYEQY
>TRBV27|TRBJ1-5
ASSSGGGQPQH
>TRBV6-1|TRBJ2-7
ASSDRAVYSYEQY